This TCR beta chain appears in the sequencing data of a study of blood T cell repertoires in COVID-19. Whole-study context: The United States, Italy and Spain provided the acute and convalescent COVID-19 samples. T cells, B-cell-depleted T cells, or PBMCs provided the cDNA or gDNA that served as material.

Per germline, CDR1 KGHDR and CDR2 SFDVKD. The V gene end was trimmed by 3 bases and the J gene end by 0 bases; junction bases not matched to a gene: 5. The CDR3 has 18 residues. How the authors handled the data: Quantification of nucleated cells was approximated via reference gene primer amplification. The repertoire was sequenced with immunoSEQ multiplex PCR; TCRdb's copy has only in-frame clones and lacks some. V, J and clone size are those of that table, while D and trimming were read from the DNA. The sample carries 110,000 to 150,000 clones, roughly 86% recorded once. The material sequenced was peripheral blood. The receptor was derived from a man aged 50 to 60 with active or convalescent COVID-19. This sequence joins TRBV24-1 and TRBJ2-1; 12 nucleotides align to TRBD2. The CDR3 coding sequence is TGTGCCACCAGTGATGCCGGACTAGCGGGGAGCTCCTACAATGAGCAGTTCTTC. Residues: CATSDAGLAGSSYNEQFF.